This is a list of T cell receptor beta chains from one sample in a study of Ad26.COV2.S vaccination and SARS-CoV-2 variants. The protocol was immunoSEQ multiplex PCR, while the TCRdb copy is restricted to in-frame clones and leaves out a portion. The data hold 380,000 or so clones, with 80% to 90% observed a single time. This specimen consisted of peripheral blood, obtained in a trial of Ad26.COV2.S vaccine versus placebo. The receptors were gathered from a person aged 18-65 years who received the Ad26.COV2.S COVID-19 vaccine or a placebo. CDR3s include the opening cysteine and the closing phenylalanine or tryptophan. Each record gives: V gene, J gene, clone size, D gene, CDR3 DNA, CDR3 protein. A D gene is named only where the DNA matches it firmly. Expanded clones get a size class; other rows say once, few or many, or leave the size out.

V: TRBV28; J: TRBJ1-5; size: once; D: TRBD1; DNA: TGTGCCAGCAGACGACAGGGAGGGTATCGCCAGCCCCAGCATTTT; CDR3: CASRRQGGYRQPQHF
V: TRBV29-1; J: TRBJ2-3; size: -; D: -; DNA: TGCAGCGTTGTTGGCGGGACGAGCACAGATACGCAGTATTTT; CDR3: CSVVGGTSTDTQYF
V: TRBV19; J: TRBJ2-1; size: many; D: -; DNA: TGTGCCAGTAGTAGACCTCCCGCGGGTGAGCAGTTCTTC; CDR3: CASSRPPAGEQFF
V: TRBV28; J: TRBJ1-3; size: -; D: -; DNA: TGTGCCAGCAGTTTAAGCGCTAACTCTGGAAACACCATATATTTT; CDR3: CASSLSANSGNTIYF
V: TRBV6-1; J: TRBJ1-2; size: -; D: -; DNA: TGTGCCAGCAGTGAAGGGTGGGCCGGAACCGTCTATGGCTACACCTTC; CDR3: CASSEGWAGTVYGYTF
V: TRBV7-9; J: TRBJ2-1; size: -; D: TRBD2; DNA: TGTGCCAGCAGCTTAGGGGTCTCTAGCGGGGGGCCATACAATGAGCAGTTCTTC; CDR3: CASSLGVSSGGPYNEQFF
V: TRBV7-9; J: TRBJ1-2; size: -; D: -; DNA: TGTGCCAGCAGCCCGGGGTGGGATTCGAACTATGGCTACACCTTC; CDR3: CASSPGWDSNYGYTF
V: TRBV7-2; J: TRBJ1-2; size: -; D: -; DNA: TGTGCCAGCAGCGGGACTAACTATGGCTACACCTTC; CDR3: CASSGTNYGYTF
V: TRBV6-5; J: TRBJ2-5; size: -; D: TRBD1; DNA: TGTGCCAGCAGTTGGGGACAGGGGGCCGAGACCCAGTACTTC; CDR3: CASSWGQGAETQYF
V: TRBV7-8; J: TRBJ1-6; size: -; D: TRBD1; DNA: TGTGCCAGCAGCTTAGCGCCGGGACAGATATCACCCCTCCACTTT; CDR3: CASSLAPGQISPLHF
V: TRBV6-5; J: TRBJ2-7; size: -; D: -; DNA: TGTGCCAGCAGTTCGACTGTTTACGAGCAGTACTTC; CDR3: CASSSTVYEQYF
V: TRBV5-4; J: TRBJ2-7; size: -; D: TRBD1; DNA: TGTGCCAGCAGCTCCGGGACAGGGGGCCGACGGGACTACGAGCAGTACTTC; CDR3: CASSSGTGGRRDYEQYF
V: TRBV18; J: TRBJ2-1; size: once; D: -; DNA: TGTGCCAGCTCACCTCCCGTGAGTCGCTCCTACAATGAGCAGTTCTTC; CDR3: CASSPPVSRSYNEQFF
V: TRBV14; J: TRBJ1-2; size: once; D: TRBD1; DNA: TGTGCCAGCAGCCACGGGACAGGGGGAAGGTACACCTTC; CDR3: CASSHGTGGRYTF
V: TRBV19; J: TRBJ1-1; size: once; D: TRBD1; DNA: TGTGCCAGCCAAGGAGGGACAGGTACTACCCGAGCGGGCACTGAAGCTTTCTTT; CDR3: CASQGGTGTTRAGTEAFF
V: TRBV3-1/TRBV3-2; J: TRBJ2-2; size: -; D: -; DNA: TGTGCCAGCAGCCAACAGGCCCGCACCGGGGAGCTGTTTTTT; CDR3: CASSQQARTGELFF
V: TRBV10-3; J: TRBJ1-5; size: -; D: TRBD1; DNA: TGTGCCATCAGCGATACAGGGGGCGTCAATCAGCCCCAGCATTTT; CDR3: CAISDTGGVNQPQHF
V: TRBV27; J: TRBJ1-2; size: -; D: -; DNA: TGTGCCAGCAGTCCCCGGGAGGGCGGCTATGGCTACACCTTC; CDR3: CASSPREGGYGYTF
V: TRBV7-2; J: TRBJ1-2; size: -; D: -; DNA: TGTGCCAGCAGCGCGGGCAGGAGCTATGGCTACACCTTC; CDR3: CASSAGRSYGYTF
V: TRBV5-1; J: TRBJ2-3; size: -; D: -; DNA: TGCGCCAGCAGCCGAGGGCTCCGAGACACAGATACGCAGTATTTT; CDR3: CASSRGLRDTDTQYF
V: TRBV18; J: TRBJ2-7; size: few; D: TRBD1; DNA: TGTGCCAGCTCACCCGGGGGACAGGGTGTATGGCAGTACTTC; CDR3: CASSPGGQGVWQYF
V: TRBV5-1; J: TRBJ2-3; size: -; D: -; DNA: TGCGCCAGCAGCCCAATGGGACCTTCGACAGATACGCAGTATTTT; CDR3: CASSPMGPSTDTQYF
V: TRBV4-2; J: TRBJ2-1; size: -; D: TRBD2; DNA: TGTGCCAGCAGCCAAGAAGCTAGCGGGGGGAAAAGTGAGCAGTTCTTC; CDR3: CASSQEASGGKSEQFF
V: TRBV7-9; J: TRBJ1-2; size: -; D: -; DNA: TGTGCCAGCAGCTTAGCCAACTATGGCTACACCTTC; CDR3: CASSLANYGYTF
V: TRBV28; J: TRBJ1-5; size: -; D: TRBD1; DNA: TGTGCCAGCAGTTTCCTCGACAGGGTCAATCAGCCCCAGCATTTT; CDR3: CASSFLDRVNQPQHF
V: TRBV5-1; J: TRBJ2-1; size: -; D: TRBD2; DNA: TGCGCCAGCAGCATCGTCGCGGGAGGATCCTACAATGAGCAGTTCTTC; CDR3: CASSIVAGGSYNEQFF
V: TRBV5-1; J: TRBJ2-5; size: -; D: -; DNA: TGCGCCAGCAGTAACCGACCACAGATACAAGAGACCCAGTACTTC; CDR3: CASSNRPQIQETQYF
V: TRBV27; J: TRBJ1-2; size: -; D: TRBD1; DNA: TGTGCCAGCAGCCGACAGGGGTACTATGGCTACACCTTC; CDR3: CASSRQGYYGYTF
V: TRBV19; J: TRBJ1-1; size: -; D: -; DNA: TGTGCCAGTAAGTACCCGGGGAACACTGAAGCTTTCTTT; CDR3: CASKYPGNTEAFF
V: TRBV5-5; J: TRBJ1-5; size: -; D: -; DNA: TGTGCCAGCAGCTTCACGAGCAATCAGCCCCAGCATTTT; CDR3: CASSFTSNQPQHF
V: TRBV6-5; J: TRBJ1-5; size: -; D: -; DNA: TGTGCCAGCAGTTCGGGAGGCCAGCCCCAGCATTTT; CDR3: CASSSGGQPQHF
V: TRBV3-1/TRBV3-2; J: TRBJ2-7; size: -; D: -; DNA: TGTGCCAGCAGCCACCAACAGGGGGGGTACGAGCAGTACTTC; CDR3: CASSHQQGGYEQYF
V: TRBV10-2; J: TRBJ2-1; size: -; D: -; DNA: TGCGCCAGCAGTGACCCTTTTCGGAGTCCCTACAATGAGCAGTTCTTC; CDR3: CASSDPFRSPYNEQFF
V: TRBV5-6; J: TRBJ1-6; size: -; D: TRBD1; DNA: TGTGCCAGCAGCTTGGGGCAGGGGGCCTCCTATAATTCACCCCTCCACTTT; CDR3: CASSLGQGASYNSPLHF
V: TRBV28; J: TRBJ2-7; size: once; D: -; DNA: TGTGCCAGCTCGGAGGGGGGACAGCGCTACGAGCAGTACTTC; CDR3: CASSEGGQRYEQYF
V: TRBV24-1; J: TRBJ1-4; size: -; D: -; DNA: TGTGCCACCAGTGGAGCGGGACGGGCTAATGAAAAACTGTTTTTT; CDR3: CATSGAGRANEKLFF